Below, one TCR beta chain is given with its context. Its antigen is still unknown. This record belongs to a study of graft-versus-host responses after intestinal transplantation. Study context: Recipients received multivisceral, liver-intestinal, or isolated intestinal transplants. All recipients got anti-thymocyte globulin induction, then tacrolimus and steroids for 3 to 4 years.

Repertoires were generated with immunoSEQ multiplex PCR, while TCRdb's copy carries only in-frame clones and drops some. The sample yields roughly 110,000 clones, approximately 90% seen once. Broader study findings: High graft-versus-host to host-versus-graft clonal ratios were seen in allografts of patients with graft-donor T cell macrochimerism. After transplant, early declines in HvG clones were associated with peak levels of circulating GvH clones.

The CDR3 is 13 amino acids. Germline V CDR1 and CDR2: LNHDA, SQIVND (reference sequence). V was shortened by 7 bases and J by 1 base, with 10 bases between the two germline ends. The chain employs TRBV19 and TRBJ1-1; D may be TRBD1 (5 bases). The receptor comes from a human donor who was the organ donor for an intestinal transplant. The starting material was unstimulated CD4+ T cells sorted from spleen or lymph node cells, obtained before transplant. The CDR3 loop reads CASKRGKNTEAFF. CDR3 nucleotide sequence: TGTGCCAGTAAGCGGGGGAAGAACACTGAAGCTTTCTTT.